A selection of T cell receptor beta chains follows, all from one sample in a study. TCRdb analysed the RT-PCR reads with MiXCR anew, one entry per CDR3 protein. Of about 680,000 distinct CDR3 sequences listed, over 12% were seen once; the top ten hold 3.6%. Source material: memory CD4+ T cells from blood. These receptors came from a female donor in good health, serving as a healthy control. The CDR3 runs from the conserved cysteine through the conserved F or W. D genes are given only for firm matches. The listing skips clone size in some rows; elsewhere it reads once, few, many or a size class.

clone_size,j_call,v_call,d_call,cdr3_nt,cdr3_aa
few,TRBJ2-7,TRBV5-5,NA,TGTGCCAGCAGCTTGAGTTCAGGATTAAGCACCTACGAGCAGTACTTC,CASSLSSGLSTYEQYF
NA,TRBJ2-1,TRBV11-1,NA,TGTGCCAGCAGCTTAACGGGACCGTCCGGGAATGAGCAGTTCTTC,CASSLTGPSGNEQFF
NA,TRBJ2-1,TRBV5-5,TRBD2,TGTGCCAGCAGCTTCCTGACGGGAGGATCCTACAATGAGCAGTTCTTC,CASSFLTGGSYNEQFF
NA,TRBJ2-7,TRBV24-1,TRBD2,TGTGCCACCAGTCCAGCGGGAGGGCCGTACGAGCAGTACTTC,CATSPAGGPYEQYF
NA,TRBJ2-3,TRBV20-1,TRBD2,TGCAGTGCTATCATCGGGGGGGCCATAGATACGCAGTATTTT,CSAIIGGAIDTQYF
many,TRBJ2-2,TRBV6-6,NA,TGTGCCAGCACCCCCCGATCTATTACCGGGGAGCTGTTTTTT,CASTPRSITGELFF
few,TRBJ1-6,TRBV20-1,NA,TGCAGTGCTAGACCCAGGGATAATTCACCCCTCCACTTT,CSARPRDNSPLHF
many,TRBJ2-3,TRBV5-1,NA,TGCGCCAGCGCTTACACAGATACGCAGTATTTT,CASAYTDTQYF
many,TRBJ1-1,TRBV29-1,NA,TGCAGCGTTGAAGATCGTCAATTTTCTGAAGCTTTCTTT,CSVEDRQFSEAFF
NA,TRBJ2-7,TRBV7-2,TRBD1,TGTGCCAGCAGCTTACCTCTCGGGACAGGGTCGTACGAGCAGTACTTC,CASSLPLGTGSYEQYF
few,TRBJ2-5,TRBV30,TRBD1,TGTGCCTGGAATAGGGACAGGGGGCAAGAGACCCAGTACTTC,CAWNRDRGQETQYF
few,TRBJ2-2,TRBV24-1,TRBD1,TGTGCCACTCAGGATACAGGGGACAGTACCGGGGAGCTGTTTTTT,CATQDTGDSTGELFF
few,TRBJ2-7,TRBV7-2,NA,TGTGCCAGCAGCTTAGCTCTGGGGGCGTTGTACGAGCAGTACTTC,CASSLALGALYEQYF
many,TRBJ2-1,TRBV20-1,NA,TGCAGTGCTAGTAGCACCCCGGACAATGAGCAGTTCTTC,CSASSTPDNEQFF
NA,TRBJ2-2,TRBV6-1,TRBD1,TGTGCCAGCAGTTCGTACAGGGGAGCGAACACCGGGGAGCTGTTTTTT,CASSSYRGANTGELFF
many,TRBJ1-3,TRBV7-3,NA,TGTGCCAGCAGCTTAGGGGCGGCTAACACCATATATTTT,CASSLGAANTIYF
NA,TRBJ2-4,TRBV5-4,NA,TGTGCCAGCAGCCCTAACAGGGAACCCCAGGTCCCCTACTTC,CASSPNREPQVPYF
few,TRBJ1-6,TRBV27,NA,TGTGCCAGCAGTTTCTCGGCCAAGAATAATTCACCCCTCCACTTT,CASSFSAKNNSPLHF
NA,TRBJ1-5,TRBV20-1,NA,TGCAGTGCTAGAATTTTGACGCAGGGAAATCAGCCCCAGCATTTT,CSARILTQGNQPQHF
few,TRBJ2-7,TRBV7-9,TRBD1,TGTGCCAGCAGCTTAAGGGGACAGGGTGGCGAGCAGTACTTC,CASSLRGQGGEQYF
few,TRBJ2-1,TRBV7-2,NA,TGTGCCAGCAGCTTAGACGCTCCTGAGCAGTTCTTC,CASSLDAPEQFF
NA,TRBJ2-1,TRBV5-1,TRBD1,TGCGCCAGCAGCTTCCTGGGACAGTCCTACAATGAGCAGTTCTTC,CASSFLGQSYNEQFF
NA,TRBJ1-1,TRBV6-1,TRBD1,TGTGCCAGCAAGAGACAGGGGCGCTTTGAAGCTTTCTTT,CASKRQGRFEAFF
NA,TRBJ2-3,TRBV14,NA,TGTGCCAGCAGCCAAGATTTGGCTTATACGCAGTATTTT,CASSQDLAYTQYF
NA,TRBJ1-1,TRBV5-6,NA,TGTGCCAGCCGGCGGATGGGGCAGACTGAAGCTTTCTTT,CASRRMGQTEAFF
many,TRBJ1-2,TRBV25-1,NA,TGTGCCAGCACCTCCGGGACGGACTATGGCTACACCTTC,CASTSGTDYGYTF
NA,TRBJ2-1,TRBV5-1,TRBD2,TGCGCCAGCAGCTTGGTAGCGGGAGTATCCTACAATGAGCAGTTCTTC,CASSLVAGVSYNEQFF
few,TRBJ1-4,TRBV7-2,TRBD1,TGTGCCAGCAGCCAACAGGGGGCTCTCAGTGAAAAACTGTTTTTT,CASSQQGALSEKLFF
NA,TRBJ2-5,TRBV5-1,NA,TGCGCCAGTACCACACTAGGGGACCCCAGGGAGACCCAGTACTTC,CASTTLGDPRETQYF
NA,TRBJ1-2,TRBV16,NA,TGTGCCAGCTCACAATCGAGGGAGGCCTATGGCTACACCTTC,CASSQSREAYGYTF
many,TRBJ1-2,TRBV29-1,NA,TGCAGCGTTGGACAAGGAAGCTATGGCTACACCTTC,CSVGQGSYGYTF
NA,TRBJ2-2,TRBV20-1,NA,TGCAGTGCTAGAGTTTTGGGGAACACCGGGGAGCTGTTTTTT,CSARVLGNTGELFF
NA,TRBJ1-2,TRBV6-2/TRBV6-3,NA,TGTGCCAGTAACATAGGACCAGGCTTCTATGGCTACACCTTC,CASNIGPGFYGYTF
NA,TRBJ1-5,TRBV18,TRBD1,TGTGCCAGCTCACCAACGACAGGGAAGTCTCAGCCCCAGCATTTT,CASSPTTGKSQPQHF
NA,TRBJ1-5,TRBV29-1,TRBD1,TGCAGCGTAGCGACAGGGGGTAGCAATCAGCCCCAGCATTTT,CSVATGGSNQPQHF
NA,TRBJ2-7,TRBV12-3/TRBV12-4,TRBD2,TGTGCCAGCAGACGTAGCGGGTCCTCCTACGAGCAGTACTTC,CASRRSGSSYEQYF
few,TRBJ2-2,TRBV4-2,TRBD2,TGTGCCAGCAGCCAAGATCCCGCTAGCGGGGGTGCCGGGGAGCTGTTTTTT,CASSQDPASGGAGELFF
NA,TRBJ1-4,TRBV14,NA,TGTGCCAGCACCCAGGGAAGACAGTCTAATGAAAAACTGTTTTTT,CASTQGRQSNEKLFF
many,TRBJ2-2,TRBV30,NA,TGTGCCTGGAGTGTACTGGGGACCGGGGAGCTGTTTTTT,CAWSVLGTGELFF
NA,TRBJ1-2,TRBV5-6,NA,TGTGCCAGCAGCTTAGAATCAACAGCGTTTAGTGGCTACACCTTC,CASSLESTAFSGYTF
NA,TRBJ2-1,TRBV19,TRBD2,TGTGCCAGTAGTGTAGTGCGGACTAGCGACTACAATGAGCAGTTCTTC,CASSVVRTSDYNEQFF
NA,TRBJ1-3,TRBV20-1,TRBD1,TGCAGTGCCCGGGACAGGCGCTCTGGAAACACCATATATTTT,CSARDRRSGNTIYF
many,TRBJ2-2,TRBV12-3/TRBV12-4,NA,TGTGCCAGCAGTACCCAGGGGCACACCGGGGAGCTGTTTTTT,CASSTQGHTGELFF
many,TRBJ2-5,TRBV7-2,NA,TGTGCCAGCAGCCGTGGAAGACAAGAGACCCAGTACTTC,CASSRGRQETQYF
NA,TRBJ2-5,TRBV5-1,TRBD2,TGCGCCAGCAGCTTGGTTGCGGGAGTGGAAGAGACCCAGTACTTC,CASSLVAGVEETQYF
few,TRBJ2-7,TRBV5-1,TRBD2,TGCGCCAGCAGCTTGGCCACCTCAGCGGGAGTAACCTACGAGCAGTACTTC,CASSLATSAGVTYEQYF
few,TRBJ2-5,TRBV24-1,NA,TGTGCCACCAGTGATTTGCAAGGGGGGAGGGAGACCCAGTACTTC,CATSDLQGGRETQYF
few,TRBJ1-3,TRBV5-1,NA,TGCGCCAGCAGCCCCGACAGAAACTCTGGAAACACCATATATTTT,CASSPDRNSGNTIYF
NA,TRBJ2-3,TRBV7-3,NA,TGTGCCAGCAGCTTAGGACAGCCTCTTTCCACAGATACGCAGTATTTT,CASSLGQPLSTDTQYF
many,TRBJ2-1,TRBV7-3,NA,TGTGCCAGCAGCTTAACATCATACAATGAGCAGTTCTTC,CASSLTSYNEQFF
many,TRBJ2-1,TRBV7-8,NA,TGTGCCAGCAGCTCCCTAGGTGGTGTACAATACAATGAGCAGTTCTTC,CASSSLGGVQYNEQFF